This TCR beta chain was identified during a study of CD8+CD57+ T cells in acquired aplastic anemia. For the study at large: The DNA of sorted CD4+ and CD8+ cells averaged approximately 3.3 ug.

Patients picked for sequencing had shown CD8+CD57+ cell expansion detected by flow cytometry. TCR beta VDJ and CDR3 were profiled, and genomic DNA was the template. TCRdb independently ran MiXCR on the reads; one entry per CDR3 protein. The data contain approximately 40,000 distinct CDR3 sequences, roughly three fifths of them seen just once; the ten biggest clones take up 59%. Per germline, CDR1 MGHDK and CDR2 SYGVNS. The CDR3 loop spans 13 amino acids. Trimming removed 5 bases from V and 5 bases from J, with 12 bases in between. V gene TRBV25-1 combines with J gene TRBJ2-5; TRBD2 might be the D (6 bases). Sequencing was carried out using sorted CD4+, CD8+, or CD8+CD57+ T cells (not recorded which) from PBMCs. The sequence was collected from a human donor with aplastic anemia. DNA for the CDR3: TGTGCCAGCAGTACTAGCAGAACCGAGACCCAGTACTTC. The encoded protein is CASSTSRTETQYF.